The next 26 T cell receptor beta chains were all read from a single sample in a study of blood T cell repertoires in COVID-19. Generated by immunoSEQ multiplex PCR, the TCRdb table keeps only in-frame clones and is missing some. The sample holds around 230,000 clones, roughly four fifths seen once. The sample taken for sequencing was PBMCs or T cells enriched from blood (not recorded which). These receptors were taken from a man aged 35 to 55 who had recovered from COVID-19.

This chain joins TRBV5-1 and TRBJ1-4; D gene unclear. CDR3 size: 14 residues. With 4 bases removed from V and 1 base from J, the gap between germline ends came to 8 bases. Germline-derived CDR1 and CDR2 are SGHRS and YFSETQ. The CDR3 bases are TGCGCCAGCAGCCCCTCCGTAACTAATGAAAAACTGTTTTTT. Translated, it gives CASSPSVTNEKLFF.

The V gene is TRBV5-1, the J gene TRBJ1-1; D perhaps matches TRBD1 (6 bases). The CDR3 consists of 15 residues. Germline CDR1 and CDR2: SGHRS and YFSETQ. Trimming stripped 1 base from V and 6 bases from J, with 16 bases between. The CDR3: CASSLWTEPGAEAFF. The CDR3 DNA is TGCGCCAGCAGCTTGTGGACAGAGCCAGGGGCTGAAGCTTTCTTT.

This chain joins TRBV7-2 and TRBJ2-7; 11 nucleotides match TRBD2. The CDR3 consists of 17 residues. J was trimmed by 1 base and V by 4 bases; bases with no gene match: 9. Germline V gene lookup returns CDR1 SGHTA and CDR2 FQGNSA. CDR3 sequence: CASSSASGGPVSYEQYF. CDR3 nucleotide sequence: TGTGCCAGCAGCTCAGCTAGCGGGGGGCCGGTGTCCTACGAGCAGTACTTC.

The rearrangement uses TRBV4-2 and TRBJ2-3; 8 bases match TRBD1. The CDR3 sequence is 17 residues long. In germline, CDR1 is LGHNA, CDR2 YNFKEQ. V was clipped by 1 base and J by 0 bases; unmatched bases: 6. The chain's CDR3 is CASSQVQTGVSTDTQYF. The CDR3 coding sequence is TGTGCCAGCAGCCAAGTTCAGACAGGGGTGAGCACAGATACGCAGTATTTT.

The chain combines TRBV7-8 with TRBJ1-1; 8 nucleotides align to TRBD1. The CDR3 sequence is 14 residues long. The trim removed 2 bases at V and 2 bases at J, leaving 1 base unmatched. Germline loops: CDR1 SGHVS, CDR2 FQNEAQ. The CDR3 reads CASSLQGANTEAFF. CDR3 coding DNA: TGTGCCAGCAGCTTACAGGGGGCTAACACTGAAGCTTTCTTT.

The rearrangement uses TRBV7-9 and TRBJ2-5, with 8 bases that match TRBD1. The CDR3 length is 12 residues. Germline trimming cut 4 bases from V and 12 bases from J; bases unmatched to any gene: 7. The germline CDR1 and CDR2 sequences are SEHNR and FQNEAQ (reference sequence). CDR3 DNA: TGTGCCAGCAGCTCCGACAGGGGAAGCGAGTACTTC. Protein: CASSSDRGSEYF.

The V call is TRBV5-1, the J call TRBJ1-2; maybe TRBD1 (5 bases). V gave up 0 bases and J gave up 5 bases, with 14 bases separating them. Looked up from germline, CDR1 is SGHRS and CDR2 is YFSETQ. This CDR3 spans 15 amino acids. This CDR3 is CASSLAWGDLYGYTF. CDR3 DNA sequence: TGCGCCAGCAGCTTGGCCTGGGGGGACCTTTATGGCTACACCTTC.

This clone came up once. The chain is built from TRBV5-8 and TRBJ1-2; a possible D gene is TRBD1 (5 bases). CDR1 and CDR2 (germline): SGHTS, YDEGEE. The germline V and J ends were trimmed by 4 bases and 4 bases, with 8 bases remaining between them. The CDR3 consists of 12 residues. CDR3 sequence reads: CASSPRGYGYTF. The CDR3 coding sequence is TGTGCCAGCAGCCCTAGGGGCTATGGCTACACCTTC.

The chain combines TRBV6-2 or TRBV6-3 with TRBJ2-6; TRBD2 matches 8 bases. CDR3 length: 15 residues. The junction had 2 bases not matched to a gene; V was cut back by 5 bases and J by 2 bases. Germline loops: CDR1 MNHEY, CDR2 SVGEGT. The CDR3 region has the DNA TGTGCCAGCAGTAACGGGGGGGCTGGGGCCAACGTCCTGACTTTC. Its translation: CASSNGGAGANVLTF.

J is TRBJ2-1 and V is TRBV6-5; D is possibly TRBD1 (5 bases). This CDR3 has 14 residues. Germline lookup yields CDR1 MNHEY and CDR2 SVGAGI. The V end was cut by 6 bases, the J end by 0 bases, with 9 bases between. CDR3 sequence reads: CASSLDSSYNEQFF. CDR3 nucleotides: TGTGCCAGCAGCCTCGACAGCTCCTACAATGAGCAGTTCTTC.

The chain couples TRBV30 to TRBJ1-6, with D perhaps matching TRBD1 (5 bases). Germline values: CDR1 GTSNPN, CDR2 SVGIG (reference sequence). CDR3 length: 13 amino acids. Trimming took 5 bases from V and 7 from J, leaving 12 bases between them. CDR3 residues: CAWGRGRNSPLHF. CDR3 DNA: TGTGCCTGGGGGCGGGGGAGGAATTCACCCCTCCACTTT.

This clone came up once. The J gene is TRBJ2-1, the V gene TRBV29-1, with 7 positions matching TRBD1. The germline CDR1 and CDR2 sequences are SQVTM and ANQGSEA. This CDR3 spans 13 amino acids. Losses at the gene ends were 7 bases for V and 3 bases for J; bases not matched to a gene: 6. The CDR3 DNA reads TGCAGCGCTAGACAGGGTAACTACAATGAGCAGTTCTTC. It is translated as CSARQGNYNEQFF.

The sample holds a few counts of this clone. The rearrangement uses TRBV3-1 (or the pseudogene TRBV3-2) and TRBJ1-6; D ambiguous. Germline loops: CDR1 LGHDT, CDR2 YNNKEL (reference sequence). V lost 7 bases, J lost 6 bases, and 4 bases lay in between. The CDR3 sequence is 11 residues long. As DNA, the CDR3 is TGTGCCAGCACCCTTAATTCACCCCTCCACTTT. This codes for CASTLNSPLHF.

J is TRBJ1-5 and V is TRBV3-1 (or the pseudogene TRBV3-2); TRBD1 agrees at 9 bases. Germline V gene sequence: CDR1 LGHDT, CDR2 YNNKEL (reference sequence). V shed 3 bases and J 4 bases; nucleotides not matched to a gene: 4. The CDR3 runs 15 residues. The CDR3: CASSQATGGNQPQHF. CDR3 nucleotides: TGTGCCAGCAGCCAGGCGACAGGGGGAAATCAGCCCCAGCATTTT.

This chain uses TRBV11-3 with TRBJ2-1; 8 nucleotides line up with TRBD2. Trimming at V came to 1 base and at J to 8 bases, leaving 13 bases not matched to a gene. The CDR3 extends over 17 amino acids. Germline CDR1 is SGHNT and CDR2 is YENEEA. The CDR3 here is CASSLAAWDSGKDEQFF. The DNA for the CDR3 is TGTGCCAGCAGCTTAGCGGCATGGGATAGCGGGAAGGATGAGCAGTTCTTC.

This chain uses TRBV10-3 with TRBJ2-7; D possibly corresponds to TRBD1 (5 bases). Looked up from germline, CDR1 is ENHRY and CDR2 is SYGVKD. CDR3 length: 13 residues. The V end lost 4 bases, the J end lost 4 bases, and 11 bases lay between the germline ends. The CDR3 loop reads CAISGPGPYEQYF. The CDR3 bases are TGTGCCATCAGTGGGCCAGGGCCATACGAGCAGTACTTC.

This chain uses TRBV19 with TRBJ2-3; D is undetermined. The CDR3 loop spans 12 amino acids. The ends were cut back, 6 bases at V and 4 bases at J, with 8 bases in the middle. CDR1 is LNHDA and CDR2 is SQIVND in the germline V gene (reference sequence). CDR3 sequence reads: CASSPPADTQYF. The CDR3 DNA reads TGTGCCAGTAGCCCTCCGGCAGATACGCAGTATTTT.

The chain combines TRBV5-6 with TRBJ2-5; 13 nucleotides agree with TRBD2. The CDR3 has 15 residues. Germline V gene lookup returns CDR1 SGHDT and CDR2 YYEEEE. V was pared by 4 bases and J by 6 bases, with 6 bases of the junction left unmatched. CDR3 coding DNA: TGTGCCAGCAGCGTTCGACTAGCGGGAGGAAAGACCCAGTACTTC. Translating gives CASSVRLAGGKTQYF.

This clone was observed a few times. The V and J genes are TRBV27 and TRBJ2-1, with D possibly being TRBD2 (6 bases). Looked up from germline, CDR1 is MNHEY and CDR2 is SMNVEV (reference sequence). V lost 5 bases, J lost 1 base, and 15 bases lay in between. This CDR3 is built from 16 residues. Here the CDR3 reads CASSTPLAVSYNEQFF. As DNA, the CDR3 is TGTGCCAGCAGTACGCCACTAGCAGTGTCCTACAATGAGCAGTTCTTC.

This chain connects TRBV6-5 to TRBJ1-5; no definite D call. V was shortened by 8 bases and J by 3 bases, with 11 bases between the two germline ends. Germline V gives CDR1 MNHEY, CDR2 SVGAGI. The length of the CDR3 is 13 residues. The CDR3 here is CASSVLLNQPQHF. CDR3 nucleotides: TGTGCCAGCTCCGTTCTCCTCAATCAGCCCCAGCATTTT.

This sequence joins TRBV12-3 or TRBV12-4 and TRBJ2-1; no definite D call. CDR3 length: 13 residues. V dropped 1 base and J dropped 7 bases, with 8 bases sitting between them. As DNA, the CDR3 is TGTGCCAGCAGTTTAGGGTGGCAGAATGAGCAGTTCTTC. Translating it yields CASSLGWQNEQFF.

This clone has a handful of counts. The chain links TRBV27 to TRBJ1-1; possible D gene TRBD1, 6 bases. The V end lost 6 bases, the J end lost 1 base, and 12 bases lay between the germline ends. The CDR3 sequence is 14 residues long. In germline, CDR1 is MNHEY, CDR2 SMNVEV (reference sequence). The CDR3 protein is CASSHRAANTEAFF. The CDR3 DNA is TGTGCCAGCAGCCACAGGGCGGCGAACACTGAAGCTTTCTTT.

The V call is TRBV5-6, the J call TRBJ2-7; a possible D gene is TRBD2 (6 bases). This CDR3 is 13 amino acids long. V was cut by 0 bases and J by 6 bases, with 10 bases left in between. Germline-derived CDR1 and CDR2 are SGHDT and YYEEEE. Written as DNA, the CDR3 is TGTGCCAGCAGCTTGGCCCCCGGGGGCGAGCAGTACTTC. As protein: CASSLAPGGEQYF.

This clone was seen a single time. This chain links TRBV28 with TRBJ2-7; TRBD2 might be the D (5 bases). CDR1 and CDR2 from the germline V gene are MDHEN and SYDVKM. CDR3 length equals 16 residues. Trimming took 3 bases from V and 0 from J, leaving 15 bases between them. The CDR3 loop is CASSFGSGHSSYEQYF. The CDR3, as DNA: TGTGCCAGCAGTTTTGGAAGCGGTCACAGCTCCTACGAGCAGTACTTC.

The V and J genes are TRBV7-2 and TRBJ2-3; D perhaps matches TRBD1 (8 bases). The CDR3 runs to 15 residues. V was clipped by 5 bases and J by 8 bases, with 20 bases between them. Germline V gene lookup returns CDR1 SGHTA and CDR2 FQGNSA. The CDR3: CASSARQGRDSTQYF. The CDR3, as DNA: TGTGCCAGCAGCGCAAGACAGGGGAGGGATAGTACGCAGTATTTT.

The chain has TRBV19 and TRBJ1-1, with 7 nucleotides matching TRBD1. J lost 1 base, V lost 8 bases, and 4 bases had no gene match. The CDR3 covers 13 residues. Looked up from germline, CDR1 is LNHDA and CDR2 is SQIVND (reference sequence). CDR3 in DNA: TGTGCCAGTTCGGCAGGGGGGAACACTGAAGCTTTCTTT. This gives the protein CASSAGGNTEAFF. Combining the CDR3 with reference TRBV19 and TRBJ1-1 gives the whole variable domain DGGITQSPKYLFRKEGQNVTLSCEQNLNHDAMYWYRQDPGQGLRLIYYSQIVNDFQKGDIAEGYSVSREKKESFPLTVTSAQKNPTAFYLCASSAGGNTEAFFGQGTRLTVV.